This TCR beta chain comes out of a study of prognosis after radiotherapy for stage I lung cancer (TCRdb year 2021). For the study in its entirety: Between early 2018 and early 2019, nineteen patients with stage I NSCLC were enrolled in Nanjing, China. Among the enrolled patients, roughly 14 had newly diagnosed primary stage I lung tumors, while 4 or 5 had oligometastatic NSCLC following surgical resection of the primary tumor. All patients were regarded as medically inoperable, because of comorbidities in about a dozen patients and refusal of surgery in 6 to 8 patients. The cohort was made up of 10 to 15 men and a handful of women, with a median age of approximately 74 years and an age range of about 50 to 90 years. Tumor histology was squamous cell carcinoma in several patients and adenocarcinoma in around 12. Using image-guided IMRT or VMAT, SBRT was delivered in 3 to 5 fractions at a biologically effective dose of at least 100 Gy. In every patient, SBRT was given without any concurrent therapy. Four of the 19 patients developed distant metastases after SBRT, at a median of roughly seven months; the other 15 showed no significant progression. The study profiled peripheral blood TCR beta repertoires from stage I NSCLC patients before and after stereotactic body radiotherapy and related them to distant failure. A total of around 40 blood samples from 20 or so patients were sequenced, with one sample obtained before and one obtained after SBRT for each patient. Findings and caveats that apply to the study as a whole: TRBV and TRBJ usage frequencies reportedly varied with metastasis status, involving two V genes at baseline and several V and two J genes after SBRT. After SBRT, the count of unique TCR clones dropped from a median of approximately 10,000 beforehand to some 7,000 afterward (Wilcoxon paired P=0.011). Post-SBRT Shannon entropy and its change from baseline were lower in patients who developed distant metastases; baseline Shannon entropy was not associated with metastases. Tumor specificity of expanded TCR clones was not determined. None of the reported P values were adjusted for multiple comparisons. Limitations of the study included a small cohort and short follow-up, and the study findings need independent validation.

Two rounds of multiplex PCR on genomic DNA were used to amplify the TCR beta CDR3 region. The first PCR round used primers specific to each TRBV and TRBJ gene, with sequences filed in Chinese patent CN105087789A. The second PCR round used universal primers. The Roche High Pure PCR Template Preparation Kit was used to extract genomic DNA from frozen PBMCs. The libraries underwent paired-end sequencing with 151 bp reads on an Illumina HiSeq 3000. In the paper's pipeline: CutAdapt was used to remove raw reads lacking the multiplex PCR primer sequences. Using PEAR, the high-quality paired reads were merged into contigs. TRB V, D and J gene segments were assigned to each contig with MiXCR by alignment to reference sequences. CDR3 sequences were clustered by base quality and sequence similarity to remove sequencing errors. Diversity was calculated as Shannon entropy divided by the natural log of the number of productive TCR sequences. Clonality was computed as one minus the ratio of Shannon entropy to the natural log of the number of unique clonotypes. The Youden index of ROC curves was used to select progression-free survival cut-offs for repertoire metrics, and analyses were performed in R 3.5.3. The public reads were reanalyzed by TCRdb: fastp trimming at Q25, MiXCR alignment, in-frame beta chains only. All rows with the same CDR3 protein become a single entry with the most common DNA and genes. The V and J calls come from TCRdb's annotation, not from the publication. This sample gives approximately 28,000 distinct CDR3 sequences in total; around 43% of them show up just once. The ten largest clones capture 15% of the sample.

This clonotype was counted at least ten times. The antigen this receptor binds is unknown. Nothing much larger sits one base from this clone, and base qualities are not available. No patient had a history of other malignancies or prior chemotherapy or radiotherapy, and all had node-negative disease on CT and PET/CT. At each of two time points, six milliliters of peripheral venous blood were collected into EDTA tubes. Ficoll-Paque Plus density-gradient centrifugation was used to isolate PBMCs. Right after collection, samples were kept at -80 degrees C until analysis. Material: PBMCs, obtained before or after stereotactic body radiation therapy (not recorded which). The source of this sequence is a donor over 45 with non-small cell lung cancer.

The nucleotide sequence reads as follows: TGTGCCAGCAGTCTGCCCGGGGACCAAGCCGGGGAGCTGTTTTTT. It translates to CASSLPGDQAGELFF. The chain links TRBV28 with TRBJ2-2; the D gene cannot be resolved beyond TRBD1 or TRBD2, each matching 5 bases. V is clipped by 5 bases and J by 6 bases, and the sequence between their germline boundaries is 16 bases long. From its cysteine to its phenylalanine, the CDR3 spans 15 amino acids. Kept here is only the CDR3 DNA, which spans 45 bases and is read in frame from base 1. CDR1 and CDR2, per the germline V gene, are MDHEN and SYDVKM. When the CDR3 is completed using the reference TRBV28 and TRBJ2-2 genes on either side, the full variable domain is DVKVTQSSRYLVKRTGEKVFLECVQDMDHENMFWYRQDPGLGLRLIYFSYDVKMKEKGDIPEGYSVSREKKERFSLILESASTNQTSMYLCASSLPGDQAGELFFGEGSRLTVL.